Listed below are T cell receptor beta chains from one sample, sequenced in a study of T cell repertoires in cytomegalovirus infection. TCRdb passed the reads through MiXCR, listing each CDR3 protein once. Among around 900,000 distinct CDR3 sequences listed, about a third were seen once. Antigens of these TCRs are unknown. Sequencing was performed on cultured CD8+ T cells from PBMCs, taken from culture after CMV antigen stimulation. These TCRs come from a human donor in good health (CMV status not recorded). Some clones in this sample may be carry-over from other donors' samples. The CDR3 runs from the conserved cysteine through the conserved F or W. D genes are given only for firm matches. Clone size is shown for a subset of rows, as once, few, many or a class of expanded clone.

V,D,size,J,CDR3,DNA
TRBV5-1,NA,NA,TRBJ2-4,CASSLGQIGGAKNIQYF,TGCGCCAGCAGCTTGGGACAGATCGGGGGTGCCAAAAACATTCAGTACTTC
TRBV7-2,TRBD1,few,TRBJ2-7,CASSLFGTALLNYEQYF,TGTGCCAGCAGCTTATTCGGGACAGCCCTTTTAAACTACGAGCAGTACTTC
TRBV4-1,TRBD2,NA,TRBJ2-7,CASSQDPPGSGAYEQYF,TGCGCCAGCAGCCAGGACCCCCCAGGTAGCGGGGCCTACGAGCAGTACTTC
TRBV6-6,TRBD1,NA,TRBJ2-3,CASQRDRRSSTDTQYF,TGTGCCAGCCAGAGGGACAGGCGGTCTAGCACAGATACGCAGTATTTT
TRBV4-1,NA,NA,TRBJ2-2,CASSQVASWANTGELFF,TGCGCCAGCAGCCAAGTCGCTAGCTGGGCGAACACCGGGGAGCTGTTTTTT
TRBV28,NA,few,TRBJ2-1,CASSPRAYSYNEQFF,TGTGCCAGCAGTCCCCGAGCCTACTCCTACAATGAGCAGTTCTTC
TRBV27,NA,few,TRBJ1-5,CASSLGRFNNQPQHF,TGTGCCAGCAGTTTAGGACGGTTTAACAATCAGCCCCAGCATTTT
TRBV6-6,NA,few,TRBJ1-1,CASSFLGRPNTEAFF,TGTGCCAGCAGTTTCCTCGGCAGACCGAACACTGAAGCTTTCTTT
TRBV20-1,NA,few,TRBJ2-3,CSARGGTDTQYF,TGCAGTGCTAGGGGAGGCACAGATACGCAGTATTTT
TRBV20-1,TRBD2,many,TRBJ2-3,CSAGGVLAGDVRDTQYF,TGCAGTGCTGGAGGGGTACTAGCGGGGGACGTAAGAGATACGCAGTATTTT
TRBV7-9,TRBD1,few,TRBJ1-5,CASSLTGRNQPQHF,TGTGCCAGCAGCTTGACAGGGCGAAATCAGCCCCAGCATTTT
TRBV27,NA,many,TRBJ2-7,CASSSPRGRINEQYF,TGTGCCAGCAGTTCACCCAGAGGGCGCATCAACGAGCAGTACTTC
TRBV7-6,TRBD2,many,TRBJ2-3,CASSRLAGGGLIFTDTQYF,TGTGCCAGCAGCAGACTAGCGGGGGGTGGTTTAATATTCACAGATACGCAGTATTTT
TRBV13,NA,NA,TRBJ1-5,CASSFFRNSNQPQHF,TGTGCCAGCAGCTTCTTCAGAAATAGCAATCAGCCCCAGCATTTT
TRBV7-2,NA,few,TRBJ1-1,CASSLWAPNTEAFF,TGTGCCAGCAGCTTATGGGCGCCGAACACTGAAGCTTTCTTT
TRBV27,TRBD2,NA,TRBJ2-5,CATRLAGGPLYQETQYF,TGTGCCACCAGACTAGCGGGGGGCCCTTTGTACCAAGAGACCCAGTACTTC
TRBV7-6,TRBD1,many,TRBJ1-2,CASSHGVLGGDGYTF,TGTGCCAGCAGCCACGGGGTTTTAGGGGGCGATGGCTACACCTTC
TRBV5-6,NA,NA,TRBJ2-1,CASSSGFNEQFF,TGTGCCAGCAGCTCAGGCTTTAATGAGCAGTTCTTC
TRBV12-5,TRBD1,few,TRBJ2-4,CASGLGTGAPRAKNIQYF,TGTGCTAGTGGTTTGGGGACAGGGGCGCCGAGGGCCAAAAACATTCAGTACTTC
TRBV4-3,TRBD2,NA,TRBJ2-1,CASSQEPERGGQNEQFF,TGCGCCAGCAGCCAAGAGCCTGAGCGGGGGGGCCAGAATGAGCAGTTCTTC
TRBV7-9,TRBD2,few,TRBJ2-3,CASIPQVTSGDPMDTQYF,TGTGCCAGCATCCCCCAAGTGACTAGCGGGGACCCCATGGATACGCAGTATTTT
TRBV5-4,TRBD2,NA,TRBJ2-7,CASSSGTSYGEQYF,TGTGCCAGCAGCTCCGGGACTAGCTATGGCGAGCAGTACTTC
TRBV11-2,NA,NA,TRBJ1-3,CASTTEEDGNTIYF,TGTGCCAGCACCACGGAAGAGGATGGAAACACCATATATTTT
TRBV28,NA,NA,TRBJ1-1,CASRERLGDTEAFF,TGTGCCAGCAGGGAGAGGTTGGGAGACACTGAAGCTTTCTTT
TRBV7-8,TRBD1,few,TRBJ1-4,CASSSRTGVKEKLFF,TGTGCCAGCAGCTCCAGGACAGGGGTAAAAGAAAAACTGTTTTTT
TRBV4-1,NA,few,TRBJ1-4,CASSQGVAPTNEKLFF,TGCGCCAGCAGCCAAGGGGTCGCTCCAACTAATGAAAAACTGTTTTTT
TRBV9,NA,NA,TRBJ2-1,CASSVGSGTEQFF,TGTGCCAGCAGCGTAGGATCTGGGACAGAGCAGTTCTTC
TRBV5-4,NA,few,TRBJ2-2,CASRLRRPGQANTGELFF,TGTGCCAGCAGACTTAGGCGTCCGGGACAAGCGAACACCGGGGAGCTGTTTTTT
TRBV9,TRBD2,NA,TRBJ2-1,CASSVAMAMGGDSYNEQFF,TGTGCCAGCAGCGTAGCTATGGCCATGGGGGGGGACTCCTACAATGAGCAGTTCTTC
TRBV7-6,NA,many,TRBJ2-3,CASSLLRGSSRDTQYF,TGTGCCAGCAGCCTACTCCGCGGTTCTTCGAGGGATACGCAGTATTTT
TRBV27,NA,NA,TRBJ1-6,CASSLSESSYNSPLHF,TGTGCCAGCAGTTTATCAGAGAGCTCCTATAATTCACCCCTCCACTTT
TRBV7-6,TRBD2,many,TRBJ2-1,CASSPLAGDYNEQFF,TGTGCCAGCAGCCCTTTAGCGGGGGATTACAATGAGCAGTTCTTC
TRBV12-3/TRBV12-4,TRBD2,many,TRBJ2-2,CASSTSGGAASTGELFF,TGTGCCAGCAGTACTAGCGGGGGGGCGGCGAGCACCGGGGAGCTGTTTTTT
TRBV7-4,TRBD1,few,TRBJ1-1,CASSPPGQGAGTEAFF,TGTGCCAGCAGCCCCCCGGGGCAGGGGGCAGGCACTGAAGCTTTCTTT
TRBV6-6,NA,NA,TRBJ2-1,CASRYRGDLWNEQFF,TGTGCCAGCAGATACCGCGGGGACCTTTGGAATGAGCAGTTCTTC
TRBV6-8,NA,NA,TRBJ1-5,CASSGRVNQPQHF,TGTGCCAGCAGCGGCCGGGTCAATCAGCCCCAGCATTTT
TRBV15,NA,NA,TRBJ2-4,CATSRSSGEAKNIQYF,TGTGCCACCAGCAGATCTTCGGGGGAAGCCAAAAACATTCAGTACTTC
TRBV27,TRBD1,few,TRBJ1-5,CASSLNRGRNSNQPQHF,TGTGCCAGCAGTTTGAACAGGGGGCGAAATAGCAATCAGCCCCAGCATTTT
TRBV6-4,NA,NA,TRBJ2-3,CASSHSGLTTDTQYF,TGTGCCAGCAGTCACTCCGGGCTTACGACAGATACGCAGTATTTT
TRBV10-3,NA,NA,TRBJ1-1,CATRQILNTEAFF,TGTGCCACTCGACAGATACTAAACACTGAAGCTTTCTTT